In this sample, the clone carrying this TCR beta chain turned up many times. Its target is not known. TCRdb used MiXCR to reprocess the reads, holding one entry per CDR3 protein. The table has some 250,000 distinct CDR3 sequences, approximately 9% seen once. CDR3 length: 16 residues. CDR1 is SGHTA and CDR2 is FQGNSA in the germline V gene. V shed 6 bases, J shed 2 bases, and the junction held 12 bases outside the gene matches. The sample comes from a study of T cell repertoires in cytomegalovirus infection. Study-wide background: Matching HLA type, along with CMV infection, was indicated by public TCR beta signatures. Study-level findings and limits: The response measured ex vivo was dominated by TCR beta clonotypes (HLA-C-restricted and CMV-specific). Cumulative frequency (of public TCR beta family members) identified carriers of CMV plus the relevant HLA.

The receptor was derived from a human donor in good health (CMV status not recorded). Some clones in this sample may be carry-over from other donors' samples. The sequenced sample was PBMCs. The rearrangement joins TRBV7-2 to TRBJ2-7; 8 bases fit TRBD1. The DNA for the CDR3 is TGTGCCAGCAGTTCCGTGGTCGGGACAGGACCCTACGAGCAGTACTTC. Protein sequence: CASSSVVGTGPYEQYF. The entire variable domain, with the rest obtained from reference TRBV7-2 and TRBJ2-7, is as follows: GAGVSQSPSNKVTEKGKDVELRCDPISGHTALYWYRQSLGQGLEFLIYFQGNSAPDKSGLPSDRFSAERTGGSVSTLTIQRTQQEDSAVYLCASSSVVGTGPYEQYFGPGTRLTVT.